This T cell receptor (beta chain) was sequenced during a study of human T cells and chemical hapten exposure (dated by TCRdb to the early 2020s). In the study overall: For sensitization, 2% DPC in acetone was applied to a 2 cm by 2 cm area of upper inner arm skin. Throughout the roughly 23-week study period, patients were also given weekly therapeutic DPC doses on the scalp. Patch tests used Finn chambers with 0.01% DPC on the upper back, scored after 6 days by International Contact Dermatitis Research Group standards. The patient cohort, mostly female, included alopecia areata with under or over 50% scalp involvement, alopecia totalis and alopecia universalis. Libraries were combined into a pool for sequencing, and differences in TCR yield between samples came mainly from small differences in library volumes within the pool. The study tracked peripheral blood TCR repertoire changes in vivo during primary and secondary sensitization to the hapten diphenylcyclopropenone (DPC) in alopecia patients. Blood was sampled from patients pre-sensitization (week 0) and at 2, 6 and about 24 weeks after DPC sensitization. Blood for TCR sequencing was provided by twenty-nine alopecia patients at one to four time points (pre-sensitization, 2, 6 and 24 weeks).

Library preparation used RACE. Sequencing used a NextSeq 500. Library preparation attached unique molecular identifiers to individual cDNA molecules for quantitative, reproducible TCR counting. From each blood RNA sample, both TCR alpha and TCR beta chains were sequenced. Per the source publication's procedure: The median number of TCRs per sample was over 85,000, ranging from about 20,000 to 690,600. V, J and CDR3 annotation of the TCR reads was carried out using the Decombinator software suite. Every sample was subsampled to the same number of TCRs (28,000) for the PS versus PT1 abundance plots. Expanded TCRs were defined as absent before sensitization and observed at least eight times at the 2-week time point. Using fastp trimming at Q25 and MiXCR clonotype assembly, TCRdb reanalyzed the public sequencing data and kept in-frame beta chains. All rows with the same CDR3 protein become a single entry with the most common DNA and genes. These V and J calls rely on TCRdb rather than the paper's analysis. Recorded for this sample are hundreds of thousands of distinct CDR3 sequences; under 6.5% of them occurred a single time. Around 5.6% of the sample is taken by the ten largest.

The sample's time point, from its label and the paper: patch test 2, 6 weeks after DPC sensitization. The sample's treatment or condition label, in plain terms: therapeutic diphenylcyclopropenone sensitization with weekly scalp DPC. At each patch-test visit, blood was drawn before the patch test was applied. Patients were eligible if aged 18 to 70, diagnosed with alopecia and judged suitable for DPC therapy, and pregnant patients were excluded. Unfractionated whole blood was collected in Tempus Blood RNA tubes, and total RNA was extracted from that blood. As for this clonotype: This receptor's antigen is unknown. The junction differs from germline at one of its ends, possibly a read error.

For CDR1 and CDR2, the germline V gene lists SQVTM and ANQGSEA. Counted from cysteine to phenylalanine, this CDR3 has 12 amino acids. Kept here is only the CDR3 DNA, which spans 36 bases and is read in frame from base 1. The study at large found these results: Patch test score was positively correlated with the number of PT1 expanded TCRs, with significance at thresholds 8, 16 and 32 but not at 4. After repeated subsampling, changes were observed in the strength of the expansion versus patch-test correlation and in the threshold at which the correlation became significant. Expanded TCRs formed significantly more large CDR3 similarity clusters than pre-sensitization or healthy control sets, consistent with antigen-driven responses. Because all patients had alopecia, a presumed autoimmune disease, the immune response of the patients might differ from that of healthy individuals. No change with DPC sensitization was found in the number of TCRs above 1 in 1000 frequency, and no evidence of global repertoire structure alterations was found.

The input for sequencing was whole blood, taken in connection with sensitization to the hapten diphenylcyclopropenone (DPC). This TCR derives from a woman between 18 and 29 years old with alopecia areata. Some clones in this sample may be carry-over from other donors' samples. The V and J genes are TRBV29-1 and TRBJ2-5, with the D segment identity uncertain. The nucleotides read TGCAGCCTTGAAGAGTTAGAAAAGACCCAGTACTTC. Its protein reads: CSLEELEKTQYF.